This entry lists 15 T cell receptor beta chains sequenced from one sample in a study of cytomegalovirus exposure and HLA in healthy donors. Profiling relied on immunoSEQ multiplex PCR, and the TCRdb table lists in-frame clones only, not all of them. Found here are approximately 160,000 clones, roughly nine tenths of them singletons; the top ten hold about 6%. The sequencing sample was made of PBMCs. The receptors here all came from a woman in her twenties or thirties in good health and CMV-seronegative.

The CDR3 DNA sequence: TGTGCCAGCAGTTTGTTAGCGGGAGTAAAGTACGAGCAGTACTTC. This translates into CASSLLAGVKYEQYF. This sequence joins TRBV27 and TRBJ2-7; TRBD2 matches at 9 bases. V shed 3 bases, J shed 4 bases, and the junction held 7 bases outside the gene matches. Looked up from germline, CDR1 is MNHEY and CDR2 is SMNVEV (reference sequence). This CDR3 has 15 residues.

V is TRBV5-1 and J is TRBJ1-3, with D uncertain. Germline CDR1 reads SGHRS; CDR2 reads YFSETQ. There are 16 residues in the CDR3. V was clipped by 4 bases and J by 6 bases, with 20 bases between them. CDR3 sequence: CASSAKTGSDLNTIYF. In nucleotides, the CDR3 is TGCGCCAGCAGCGCAAAAACCGGGTCCGACTTAAACACCATATATTTT.

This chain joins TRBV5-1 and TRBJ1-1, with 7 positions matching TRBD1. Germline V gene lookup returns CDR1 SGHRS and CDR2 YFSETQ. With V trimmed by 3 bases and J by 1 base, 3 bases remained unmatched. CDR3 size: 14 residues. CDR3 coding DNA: TGCGCCAGCAGCTCTGGGACAGCGAACACTGAAGCTTTCTTT. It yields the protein CASSSGTANTEAFF.

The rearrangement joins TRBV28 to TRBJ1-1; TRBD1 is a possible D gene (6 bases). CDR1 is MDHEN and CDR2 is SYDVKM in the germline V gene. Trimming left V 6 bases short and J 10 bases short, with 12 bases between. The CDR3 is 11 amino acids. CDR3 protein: CASREQGRAFF. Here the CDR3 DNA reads TGTGCCAGCAGAGAACAGGGTAGAGCTTTCTTT.

The CDR3 DNA reads as TGTGCCAGCGGATCCTACGAGCAGTACTTC. Translated: CASGSYEQYF. The chain has TRBV6-5 and TRBJ2-7; D is undetermined. The germline V gene has CDR1 MNHEY and CDR2 SVGAGI. Between the trimmed V and J ends, which lost 8 bases and 1 base, there was a span of 3 bases. The CDR3 spans 10 residues.

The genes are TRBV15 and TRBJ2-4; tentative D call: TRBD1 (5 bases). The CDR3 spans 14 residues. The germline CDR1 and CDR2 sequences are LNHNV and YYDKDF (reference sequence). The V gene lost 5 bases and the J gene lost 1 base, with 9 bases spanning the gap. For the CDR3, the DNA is TGTGCCACCAGCGAAACAGGTGCCAAAAACATTCAGTACTTC. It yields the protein CATSETGAKNIQYF.

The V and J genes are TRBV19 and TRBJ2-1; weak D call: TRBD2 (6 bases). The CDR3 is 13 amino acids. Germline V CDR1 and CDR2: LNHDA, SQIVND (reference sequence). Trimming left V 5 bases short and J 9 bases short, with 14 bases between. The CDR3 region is CASSLGLLGEQFF. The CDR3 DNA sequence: TGTGCCAGTAGTTTAGGACTACTAGGTGAGCAGTTCTTC.

The CDR3 DNA sequence: TGTGCCAGTAGTATTCTGAGCGGGGGACCCAACGAGCAGTACTTC. Translation gives CASSILSGGPNEQYF. The chain employs TRBV19 and TRBJ2-7; 8 bases agree with TRBD2. The CDR3 sequence is 15 residues long. V was pared by 3 bases and J by 5 bases, with 9 bases of the junction left unmatched. Germline CDR1 is LNHDA and CDR2 is SQIVND (reference sequence).

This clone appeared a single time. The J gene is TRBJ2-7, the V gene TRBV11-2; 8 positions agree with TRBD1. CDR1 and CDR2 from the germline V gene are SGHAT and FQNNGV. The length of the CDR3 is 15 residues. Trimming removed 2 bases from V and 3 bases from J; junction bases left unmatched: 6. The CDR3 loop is CASSLKPGQDYEQYF. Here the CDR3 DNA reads TGTGCCAGCAGCTTAAAACCGGGACAGGACTACGAGCAGTACTTC.

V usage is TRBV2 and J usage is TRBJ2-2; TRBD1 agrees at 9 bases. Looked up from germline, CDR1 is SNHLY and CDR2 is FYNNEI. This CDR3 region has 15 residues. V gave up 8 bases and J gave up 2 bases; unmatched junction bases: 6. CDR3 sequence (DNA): TGTGCCAGCGTCGGACAGGGGTTTAACACCGGGGAGCTGTTTTTT. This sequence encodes CASVGQGFNTGELFF.

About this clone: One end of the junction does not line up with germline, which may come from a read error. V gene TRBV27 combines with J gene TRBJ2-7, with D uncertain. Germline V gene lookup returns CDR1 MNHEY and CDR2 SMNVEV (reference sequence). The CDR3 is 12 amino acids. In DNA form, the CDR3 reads TGTGCCAGCAGTTTTTGGCAGCAACCCGTCATCTTC. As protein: CASSFWQQPVIF.

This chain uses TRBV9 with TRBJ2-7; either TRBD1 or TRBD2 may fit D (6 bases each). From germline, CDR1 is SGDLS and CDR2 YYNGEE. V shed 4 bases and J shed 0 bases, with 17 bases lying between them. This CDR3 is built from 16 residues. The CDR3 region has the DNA TGTGCCAGCAGCTTCCGAGGGGGGTCACCCTCCTACGAGCAGTACTTC. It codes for CASSFRGGSPSYEQYF. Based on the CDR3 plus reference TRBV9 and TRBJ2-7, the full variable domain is DSGVTQTPKHLITATGQRVTLRCSPRSGDLSVYWYQQSLDQGLQFLIQYYNGEERAKGNILERFSAQQFPDLHSELNLSSLELGDSALYFCASSFRGGSPSYEQYFGPGTRLTVT.

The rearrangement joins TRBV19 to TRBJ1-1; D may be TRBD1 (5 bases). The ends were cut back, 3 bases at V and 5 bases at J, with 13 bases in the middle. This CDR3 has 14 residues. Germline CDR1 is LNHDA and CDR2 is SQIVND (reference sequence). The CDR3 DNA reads TGTGCCAGTAGTATGGGGGGGGAGATGACTGAAGCTTTCTTT. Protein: CASSMGGEMTEAFF.

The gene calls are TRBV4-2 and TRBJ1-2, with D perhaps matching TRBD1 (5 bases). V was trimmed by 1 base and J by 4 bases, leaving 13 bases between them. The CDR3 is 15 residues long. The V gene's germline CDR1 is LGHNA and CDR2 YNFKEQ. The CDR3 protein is CASSQAGSGLYGYTF. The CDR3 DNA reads TGTGCCAGCAGCCAAGCGGGTTCAGGGCTCTATGGCTACACCTTC.

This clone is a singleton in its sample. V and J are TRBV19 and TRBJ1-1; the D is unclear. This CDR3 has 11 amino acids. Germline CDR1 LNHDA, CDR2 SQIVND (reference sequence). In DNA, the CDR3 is TGTGGATGTCGGACGAACACTGAAGCTTTCTTT. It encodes CGCRTNTEAFF.